This paragraph covers one TCR beta chain sequence. Its matching antigen is unknown. CDR1 MNHEY and CDR2 SMNVEV come from the germline V gene (reference sequence). The CDR3 loop spans 16 amino acids. Germline trimming cut 2 bases from V and 7 bases from J; bases unmatched to any gene: 12. This specimen comes from a study of T-cell memory formation after mild COVID-19. TCRdb analysed the 5' RACE reads with MiXCR anew, one entry per CDR3 protein. The repertoire holds 350,000 to 450,000 distinct CDR3 sequences, with 20% to 25% as singletons. Whole-study results and caveats: The authors left the SARS-CoV-2 specificity of second-wave clones peaking on day 37 unconfirmed. The study found contracting CD4+ clones mainly in CM and EM and contracting CD8+ clones in EMRA.

The sequence derives from an adult woman who had mild COVID-19 (a few samples of this study predate the infection). Cell type and time point are not known. Sequenced input: PBMCs or a T cell subset sorted from them (not recorded which). V gene TRBV27 combines with J gene TRBJ1-1; TRBD1 matches 8 bases. CDR3 in DNA: TGTGCCAGCAGTTTACGGACAGGGCTGAGTTACGGTGAAGCTTTCTTT. This sequence encodes CASSLRTGLSYGEAFF.